Listed below are T cell receptor beta chains from one sample, sequenced in a study of blood T cell repertoires in COVID-19. Profiling relied on immunoSEQ multiplex PCR, and the TCRdb table lists in-frame clones only, not all of them. Among 130,000 or so clones listed, over 75% were seen once. The sequenced sample was peripheral blood. These receptors all come from a woman aged 65 to 85 with acute or convalescent COVID-19. Each CDR3 is given with its conserved first and last residue. A D gene is named only where the DNA matches it firmly. Clone size is not always given. Where it is, it says once, few, many or a class for expanded clones.

j_call d_call clone_size v_call cdr3_aa
TRBJ2-7 NA NA TRBV2 CASTRQVYEQYF
TRBJ2-3 NA once TRBV3-1/TRBV3-2 CASSPFTSLSTDTQYF
TRBJ2-3 NA NA TRBV5-5 CASSLLGGVDTQYF
TRBJ1-5 NA NA TRBV3-1/TRBV3-2 CASSQMRNQPQHF
TRBJ2-5 TRBD2 NA TRBV3-1/TRBV3-2 CASSQWGGYQETQYF
TRBJ2-2 TRBD2 NA TRBV11-2 CASSYRAGANTGELFF
TRBJ2-5 TRBD1 NA TRBV7-2 CASSIDRGRETQYF
TRBJ1-1 NA NA TRBV6-4 CASSNSGGTEAFF
TRBJ1-5 NA NA TRBV5-6 CASSAGVSNQPQHF
TRBJ1-1 NA NA TRBV4-3 CASSQQGADTEAFF
TRBJ1-6 TRBD1 once TRBV18 CASSPPFGKRGQGSSYNSPLHF
TRBJ1-1 NA NA TRBV4-3 CASSQDLGRGAFF
TRBJ1-6 NA few TRBV4-1 CASSQTNRNSPLHF
TRBJ2-1 TRBD2 few TRBV7-8 CASSSLRLAGNEQFF
TRBJ2-3 TRBD2 few TRBV5-4 CASSLVLAGLGSTDTQYF
TRBJ1-2 TRBD1 once TRBV3-1/TRBV3-2 CASSQDYAGTGKSDGYTF
TRBJ1-1 TRBD1 NA TRBV5-5 CASSLPTGAVNTEAFF
TRBJ2-5 NA NA TRBV7-9 CASSTTGSRIQTQYF
TRBJ1-6 TRBD1 NA TRBV14 CASSQGQYNSPLHF
TRBJ2-2 NA NA TRBV7-2 CASSFFSRGNTGELFF
TRBJ1-6 NA few TRBV27 CASRDTAAGSPLHF
TRBJ1-4 TRBD1 NA TRBV11-2 CASSPGGWSNEKLFF
TRBJ1-2 NA NA TRBV6-5 CAVSTGFLKHYGYTF
TRBJ1-3 NA NA TRBV5-1 CASSLARAGPSGIPSGNTIYF
TRBJ2-7 NA NA TRBV4-3 CASSREHRTALPYEQYF
TRBJ2-1 NA NA TRBV15 CATSREGRGYNEQFF
TRBJ2-7 TRBD2 NA TRBV5-4 CASSYGTSGPRVSYEQYF
TRBJ1-5 TRBD1 NA TRBV12-5 CASGLTTGGTLQPQHF
TRBJ2-1 TRBD2 NA TRBV19 CASSLLAGVAYNEQFF
TRBJ1-2 NA NA TRBV19 CASSAPGGQGYTF
TRBJ1-3 NA NA TRBV3-1/TRBV3-2 CASSQEAQPGGASGNTIYF
TRBJ2-1 TRBD1 NA TRBV19 CASSVTGVGEQFF
TRBJ1-5 NA NA TRBV20-1 CSASSPHGNQPQHF
TRBJ1-1 NA NA TRBV2 CASSEFIGENTEAFF
TRBJ1-1 NA NA TRBV7-2 CASSPRRNTEAFF
TRBJ2-7 TRBD1 NA TRBV15 CATSRGNPGQGPEQYF
TRBJ1-1 TRBD1 NA TRBV14 CASSQETGGTEAFF